Listed below are T cell receptor beta chains from one sample, sequenced in a study of T cells after yellow fever vaccination. TCRdb reprocessed the 5' RACE reads via MiXCR and lists one record per CDR3 protein. Of some 500,000 distinct CDR3 sequences listed, roughly 14% are singletons. The sample consisted of PBMCs, taken on the day of the yellow fever booster vaccination. All receptors derive from a young man who received the YFV17D yellow fever vaccine. CDR3s include the opening cysteine and the closing phenylalanine or tryptophan. The order of the fields is V gene, J gene, D gene, clone size, CDR3 DNA, CDR3 protein. The D gene is left open where the match is weak. Only some rows state a clone size, as once, few, many or a class for expanded clones.

TRBV24-1,TRBJ2-1,TRBD2,-,TGTGCCACCGGTGCGGGAGGGTCCAATGAGCAGTTCTTC,CATGAGGSNEQFF
TRBV5-1,TRBJ2-3,-,-,TGCGCCAGCAGCTTGTATGTCCCAGATACGCAGTATTTT,CASSLYVPDTQYF
TRBV19,TRBJ2-1,-,few,TGTGCCAGTAGTATTGGCGGAATCATGAATGAGCAGTTCTTC,CASSIGGIMNEQFF
TRBV7-2,TRBJ2-7,-,many,TGTGCCAGCAGCTTATTGCGGGCGTACACCTACGAGCAGTACTTC,CASSLLRAYTYEQYF
TRBV18,TRBJ2-1,-,few,TGTGCCAGCTCACCACCGGTGAGGGGGTCTTCCTACAATGAGCAGTTCTTC,CASSPPVRGSSYNEQFF
TRBV7-2,TRBJ2-7,TRBD1,-,TGTGCCAGCAGCCACGACAGGGAACACGAGCAGTACTTC,CASSHDREHEQYF
TRBV20-1,TRBJ1-4,-,-,TGCAGTGCTAGAGGCCCCGCGGAAAAACTGTTTTTT,CSARGPAEKLFF
TRBV7-9,TRBJ2-1,-,few,TGTGCCAGCAGCTTAGCGTTAGCGGTTGAGCAGTTCTTC,CASSLALAVEQFF
TRBV7-8,TRBJ2-7,-,few,TGTGCCAGCAGCCCGACGGGGCAGATCACCTACGAGCAGTACTTC,CASSPTGQITYEQYF
TRBV12-5,TRBJ2-1,TRBD2,-,TGTGCTAGTGGTCCATCCCCCGGGACTAGCGGGAGGGCCTCCTACAATGAGCAGTTCTTC,CASGPSPGTSGRASYNEQFF
TRBV7-2,TRBJ1-5,TRBD1,-,TGTGCCAGCAGCTTAGACAGGGGCTACCAGCCCCAGCATTTT,CASSLDRGYQPQHF
TRBV4-3,TRBJ1-1,-,-,TGCGCCAGCAGCCACTCGGCGAACACTGAAGCTTTCTTT,CASSHSANTEAFF
TRBV7-9,TRBJ1-1,-,-,TGTGCCAGCAGCTTAGTACAGGTTGAAGCTTTCTTT,CASSLVQVEAFF
TRBV11-2,TRBJ2-2,TRBD2,-,TGTGCCAGCAGCCCCGGGGGGTCTAGTGTCGCCGGGGAGCTGTTTTTT,CASSPGGSSVAGELFF
TRBV19,TRBJ2-1,TRBD2,few,TGTGCCAGTAGTATAAGCGGGAGAACTTCGAATGAGCAGTTCTTC,CASSISGRTSNEQFF
TRBV4-3,TRBJ2-4,TRBD2,few,TGCGCCAGCAGCCGAGGACTAGTCAGGAGCGAAAACATTCAGTACTTC,CASSRGLVRSENIQYF
TRBV25-1,TRBJ2-5,-,few,TGTGCCAGCAGTGAATATATCGGGGGAACTAGTCAAGAGACCCAGTACTTC,CASSEYIGGTSQETQYF
TRBV5-1,TRBJ2-7,-,few,TGCGCCAGCAGCTTGGGCGCGACGGCTACTTACGAGCAGTACTTC,CASSLGATATYEQYF
TRBV12-3/TRBV12-4,TRBJ2-1,-,-,TGTGCCAGCAGTTTTAACGAAAGGGGTGAGCAGTTCTTC,CASSFNERGEQFF
TRBV7-2,TRBJ2-1,TRBD2,-,TGTGCCAGCATTCTAGCGGGAGGGAATGAGCAGTTCTTC,CASILAGGNEQFF
TRBV5-1,TRBJ2-3,TRBD2,many,TGTGCCAGCAGCTCCGGGACTAGCGGGAGCACAGATACGCAGTATTTT,CASSSGTSGSTDTQYF
TRBV7-9,TRBJ2-7,-,few,TGTGCCAGCAGCTTCGCGAATTACGAGCAGTACTTC,CASSFANYEQYF
TRBV20-1,TRBJ2-7,-,-,TGCAGTGCTAGAGATTGGAGCGGGCGAAGCCCCTACGAGCAGTACTTC,CSARDWSGRSPYEQYF
TRBV15,TRBJ2-7,-,many,TGTGCCACCAGCAGAGATGTGGGGGGAGCAAGCGAGCAGTACTTC,CATSRDVGGASEQYF
TRBV19,TRBJ2-3,-,-,TGTGCCACCACCATCGGGGGCCTCACAGATACGCAGTATTTT,CATTIGGLTDTQYF
TRBV10-2,TRBJ2-3,TRBD1,few,TGCGCCAGCAGGGAGACAGGGGGTAGTGCAGATACGCAGTATTTT,CASRETGGSADTQYF
TRBV9,TRBJ2-3,-,-,TGTGCCAGCAGCGGGGAGGGGGTCGGAAGCACAGATACGCAGTATTTT,CASSGEGVGSTDTQYF
TRBV10-1,TRBJ2-3,-,few,TGCGCCAGCAGTGAGTCGACCCCACAAGGGGTGGGAGATACGCAGTATTTT,CASSESTPQGVGDTQYF
TRBV6-2/TRBV6-3,TRBJ2-5,TRBD2,-,TGTGCCAGCAGTTCCGGGACTAGCGGTGACAGGGACCAAGAGACCCAGTACTTC,CASSSGTSGDRDQETQYF
TRBV21-1,TRBJ2-1,-,few,TGTGCCAGCAGTACTACGGTTTCCCTTTACAATGAGCAGTTCTTC,CASSTTVSLYNEQFF
TRBV12-3/TRBV12-4,TRBJ2-2,TRBD2,-,TGTGCCAGCAGTTTTCGCCGACTAGCGGAGGGCGGGGAGCTGTTTTTT,CASSFRRLAEGGELFF
TRBV20-1,TRBJ1-3,-,-,TGCAGTGCTAGAGATAGGACTATCTCTGGAAACACCATATATTTT,CSARDRTISGNTIYF
TRBV20-1,TRBJ2-1,-,-,TGCAGTGCTAGTCTGTGGGAGCGGAATGAGCAGTTCTTC,CSASLWERNEQFF
TRBV28,TRBJ2-5,-,few,TGTGCCAGCAGTTCTGTCACGGAGACCCAGTACTTC,CASSSVTETQYF
TRBV4-1,TRBJ1-2,-,-,TGCGCCAGCAGCCAAGCGGGGGAATATGGCTACACCTTC,CASSQAGEYGYTF
TRBV12-3/TRBV12-4,TRBJ2-1,TRBD2,-,TGTGCCAGCACCGTCTTAGCGGGAGGGCCAAATGAGCAGTTCTTC,CASTVLAGGPNEQFF
TRBV6-4,TRBJ2-1,-,few,TGTGCCAGCAGTGACTCGAGCGGACCTTACAATGAGCAGTTCTTC,CASSDSSGPYNEQFF
TRBV12-3/TRBV12-4,TRBJ1-2,-,-,TGTGCCAGCAGTTTGGGAGGGCGGTGGGGCTACACCTTC,CASSLGGRWGYTF
TRBV7-8,TRBJ2-5,TRBD2,-,TGTGCCAGCAGCTGGGCTGTTAGCGGGAGTCAGGAGACCCAGTACTTC,CASSWAVSGSQETQYF
TRBV29-1,TRBJ2-3,TRBD2,-,TGCAGCGTTAAGGCCCTAGTCGGGGGGTCATACACAGATACGCAGTATTTT,CSVKALVGGSYTDTQYF
TRBV4-3,TRBJ2-1,-,few,TGCGCCAGCAGCCTCAAGTACAGGGTCTACAATGAGCAGTTCTTC,CASSLKYRVYNEQFF
TRBV10-3,TRBJ2-7,-,few,TGTGCCGTACAGGGAAGGGAACTACACTACGAGCAGTACTTC,CAVQGRELHYEQYF
TRBV4-2,TRBJ2-2,TRBD2,few,TGTGCCAGCAGCCGGCAGCGGGAGGGCCCGGAGGAGCTGTTTTTT,CASSRQREGPEELFF
TRBV24-1,TRBJ2-1,TRBD2,-,TGTGCCACCAGTGACTCCAGACTAGCGGGTGGAGATGAGCAGTTCTTC,CATSDSRLAGGDEQFF
TRBV20-1,TRBJ2-2,-,-,TGCAGTGCTAGAGATGGAGCGGGCAAGAACACCGGGGAGCTGTTTTTT,CSARDGAGKNTGELFF
TRBV7-3,TRBJ2-1,-,few,TGTGCCAGCAGCCCCCACGGCCCGACCGGCTACAATGAGCAGTTCTTC,CASSPHGPTGYNEQFF
TRBV18,TRBJ2-1,-,-,TGTGCCAGCTCAAACGGAATAGACAATGAGCAGTTCTTC,CASSNGIDNEQFF
TRBV7-2,TRBJ2-1,TRBD1,-,TGTGCCAGCAGCGGGACAGGAGCCGGGGAGGAGCAGTTCTTC,CASSGTGAGEEQFF
TRBV5-1,TRBJ2-5,-,few,TGCGCCAGCACCAGCGAGGGGAAAAAGTTAGAGACCCAGTACTTC,CASTSEGKKLETQYF
TRBV7-6,TRBJ1-5,TRBD1,-,TGTGCCAGCAGCCTAGACAGGGGAGTAGATCAGCCCCAGCATTTT,CASSLDRGVDQPQHF
TRBV7-9,TRBJ1-5,-,few,TGTGCCAGCAGCTCTCATAGCCCGGGGAATCAGCCCCAGCATTTT,CASSSHSPGNQPQHF
TRBV2,TRBJ2-2,TRBD1,-,TGTGCCAGCAGGGTACTACAGGGGACCGGGGAGCTGTTTTTT,CASRVLQGTGELFF
TRBV10-3,TRBJ2-1,TRBD2,few,TGTGCCATCAGTGTGCTTCAGGGAGCGGGGAATGAGCAGTTCTTC,CAISVLQGAGNEQFF
TRBV6-1,TRBJ2-3,-,once,TGTGCCAGCCAGACGGGTACTAAGAGCACAGATACGCAGTATTTT,CASQTGTKSTDTQYF
TRBV12-3/TRBV12-4,TRBJ1-1,-,-,TGTGCCAGCAGTTTAGAAGGGGAAGGCACTGAAGCTTTCTTT,CASSLEGEGTEAFF
TRBV20-1,TRBJ1-1,TRBD1,few,TGCAGTGCTAGGGAGACAGGGTTGAACACTGAAGCTTTCTTT,CSARETGLNTEAFF
TRBV7-2,TRBJ2-7,-,-,TGTGCCAGCGGCAACGACAGGGCGGCGGGGGAGCAGTACTTC,CASGNDRAAGEQYF
TRBV12-3/TRBV12-4,TRBJ1-1,-,-,TGTGCCAGCAGTCGGGGGTACATGAACACTGAAGCTTTCTTT,CASSRGYMNTEAFF
TRBV18,TRBJ2-7,-,-,TGTGCCAGCTCACCCTATTCGTCGTCCTACGAGCAGTACTTC,CASSPYSSSYEQYF